The clone carrying this TCR beta chain was recorded at least ten times. Its antigen is unidentified. The data derive from a study of CD8 T cells in ankylosing spondylitis. The CDR3 totals 13 residues. The germline gives CDR1 SQVTM, CDR2 ANQGSEA. With 4 bases removed from V and 4 bases from J, the gap between germline ends came to 14 bases. MiXCR, run by TCRdb on the 5' RACE reads, gives a single entry per CDR3 protein. The sample contains fewer than 400,000 distinct CDR3 sequences, 6.5% to 10% of which appear only once. Study conclusions and caveats: A motif in TCR beta, a set of eight highly homologous variants, appeared characteristic of ankylosing spondylitis blood. Previously reported in reactive arthritis synovial fluid and blood were some of the motif variants.

The sequencing input was blood, either unsorted or a sorted T cell fraction (not recorded which). The genes are TRBV29-1 and TRBJ2-7; weak D call: TRBD1 (5 bases). This receptor was identified in a male donor with ankylosing spondylitis. CDR3 nucleotides: TGCAGCGTTGGGGCAGGGCAAAAGTACGAGCAGTACTTC. It specifies CSVGAGQKYEQYF.